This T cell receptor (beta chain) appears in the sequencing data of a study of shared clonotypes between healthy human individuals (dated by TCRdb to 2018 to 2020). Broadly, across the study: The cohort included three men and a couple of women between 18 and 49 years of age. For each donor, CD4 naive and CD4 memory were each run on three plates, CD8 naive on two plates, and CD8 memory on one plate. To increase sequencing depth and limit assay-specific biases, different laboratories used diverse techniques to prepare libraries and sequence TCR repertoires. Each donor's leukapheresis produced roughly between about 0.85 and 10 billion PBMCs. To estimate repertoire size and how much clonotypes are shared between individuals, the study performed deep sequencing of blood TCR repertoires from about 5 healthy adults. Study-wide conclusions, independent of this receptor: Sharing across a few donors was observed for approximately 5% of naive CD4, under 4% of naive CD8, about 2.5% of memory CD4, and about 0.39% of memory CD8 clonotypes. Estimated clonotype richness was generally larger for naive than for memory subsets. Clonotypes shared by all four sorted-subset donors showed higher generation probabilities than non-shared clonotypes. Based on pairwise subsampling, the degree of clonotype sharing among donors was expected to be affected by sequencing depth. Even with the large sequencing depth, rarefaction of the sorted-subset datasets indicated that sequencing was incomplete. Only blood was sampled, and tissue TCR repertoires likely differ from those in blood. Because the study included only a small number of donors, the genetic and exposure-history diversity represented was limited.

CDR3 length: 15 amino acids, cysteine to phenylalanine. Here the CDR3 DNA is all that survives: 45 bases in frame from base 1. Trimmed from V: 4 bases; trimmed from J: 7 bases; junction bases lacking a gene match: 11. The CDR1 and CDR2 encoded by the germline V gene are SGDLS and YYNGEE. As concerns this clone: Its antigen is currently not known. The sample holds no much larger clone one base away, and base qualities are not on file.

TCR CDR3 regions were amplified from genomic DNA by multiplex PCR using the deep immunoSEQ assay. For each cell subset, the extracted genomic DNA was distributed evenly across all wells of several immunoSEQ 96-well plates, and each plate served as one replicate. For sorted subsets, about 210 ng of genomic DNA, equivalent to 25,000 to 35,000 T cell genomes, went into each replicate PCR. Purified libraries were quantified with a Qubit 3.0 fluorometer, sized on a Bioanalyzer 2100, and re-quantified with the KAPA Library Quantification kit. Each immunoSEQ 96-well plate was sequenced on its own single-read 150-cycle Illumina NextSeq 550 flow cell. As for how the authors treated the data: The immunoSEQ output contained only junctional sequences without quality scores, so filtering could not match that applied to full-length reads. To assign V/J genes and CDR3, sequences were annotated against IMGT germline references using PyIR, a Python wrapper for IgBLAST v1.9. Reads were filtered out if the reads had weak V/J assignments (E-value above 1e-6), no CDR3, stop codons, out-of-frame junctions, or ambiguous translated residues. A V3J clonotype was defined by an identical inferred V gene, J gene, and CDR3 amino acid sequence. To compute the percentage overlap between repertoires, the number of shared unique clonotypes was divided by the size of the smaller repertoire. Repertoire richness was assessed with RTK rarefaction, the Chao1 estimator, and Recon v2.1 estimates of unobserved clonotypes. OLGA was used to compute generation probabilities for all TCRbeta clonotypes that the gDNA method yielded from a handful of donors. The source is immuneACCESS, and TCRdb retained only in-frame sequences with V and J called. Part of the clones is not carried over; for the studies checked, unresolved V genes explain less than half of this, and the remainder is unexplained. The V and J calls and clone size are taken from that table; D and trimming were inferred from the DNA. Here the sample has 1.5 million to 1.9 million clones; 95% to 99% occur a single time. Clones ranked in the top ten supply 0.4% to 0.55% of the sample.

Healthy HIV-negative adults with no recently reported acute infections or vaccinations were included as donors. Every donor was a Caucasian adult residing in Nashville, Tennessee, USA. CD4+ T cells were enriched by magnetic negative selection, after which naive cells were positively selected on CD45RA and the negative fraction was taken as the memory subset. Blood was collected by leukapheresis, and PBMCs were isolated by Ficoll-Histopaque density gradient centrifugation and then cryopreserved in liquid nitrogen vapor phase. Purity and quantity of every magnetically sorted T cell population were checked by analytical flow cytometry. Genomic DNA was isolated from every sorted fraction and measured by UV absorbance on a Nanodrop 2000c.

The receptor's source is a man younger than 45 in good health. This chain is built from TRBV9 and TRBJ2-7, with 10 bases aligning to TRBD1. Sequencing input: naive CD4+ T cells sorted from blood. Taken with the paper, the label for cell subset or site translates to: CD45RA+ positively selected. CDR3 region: CASSSRGDRGWEQYF. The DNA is TGTGCCAGCAGCTCCAGGGGGGACAGGGGTTGGGAGCAGTACTTC.